The 13 T cell receptor beta chains below were found in one sample sequenced in a study of cytomegalovirus exposure and HLA in healthy donors (dated by TCRdb to about 2017). The library came from the immunoSEQ multiplex PCR assay. For the multiplex PCR, a mixture combining 60 forward primers for TCR Vbeta segments and 13 reverse primers for TCR Jbeta segments was used. The source is immuneACCESS, and TCRdb retained only in-frame sequences with V and J called. Part of the clones is not carried over; for the studies checked, unresolved V genes explain less than half of this, and the remainder is unexplained. The sample data list about 140,000 clones, and more than 70% of these were observed just once. The ten most abundant clones make up less than 1.5% of the sample. The sequencing input was PBMCs. These receptors were collected from a male donor in good health and CMV-seropositive.

This chain connects TRBV5-8 to TRBJ2-7; 10 nucleotides match TRBD1. The germline CDR1 and CDR2 sequences are SGHTS and YDEGEE. With 2 bases clipped from V and 2 bases from J, the junction kept 4 bases outside the gene matches. This CDR3 has 15 residues. The CDR3 sequence: CASSFLGTGAYEQYF. CDR3 DNA: TGTGCCAGCAGCTTTCTGGGGACAGGGGCCTACGAGCAGTACTTC.

Only a few counts were recorded for this clone. The rearrangement joins TRBV7-6 to TRBJ2-1; TRBD2 agrees at 7 bases. CDR1 is SGHVS, CDR2 FNYEAQ, per germline. The CDR3 loop spans 16 amino acids. The trim removed 6 bases at V and 0 bases at J, leaving 8 bases unmatched. Here the CDR3 DNA reads TGTGCCAGCAGGCCAGAAGCGGGAATCTCCTACAATGAGCAGTTCTTC. Protein product: CASRPEAGISYNEQFF. The whole variable domain, remainder taken from reference TRBV7-6 and TRBJ2-1, is GAGVSQSPRYKVTKRGQDVALRCDPISGHVSLYWYRQALGQGPEFLTYFNYEAQQDKSGLPNDRFSAERPEGSISTLTIQRTEQRDSAMYRCASRPEAGISYNEQFFGPGTRLTVL.

The chain combines TRBV11-2 with TRBJ2-5, with 9 bases fitting TRBD1. From germline, CDR1 is SGHAT and CDR2 FQNNGV. Unmatched junction bases numbered 7, after V lost 2 bases and J lost 0 bases. The CDR3 covers 17 residues. The DNA of the CDR3 is TGTGCCAGCAGCTTACGGGCAGACAGGGGGTACCAAGAGACCCAGTACTTC. This sequence encodes CASSLRADRGYQETQYF.

The V gene is TRBV7-9, the J gene TRBJ2-1; 11 bases fit TRBD2. The CDR3 has 16 residues. Per germline, CDR1 SEHNR and CDR2 FQNEAQ (reference sequence). V lost 8 bases to trimming and J lost 6 bases; unmatched junction nucleotides: 12. For the CDR3, the DNA is TGTGCCAGCTCCCTCGGGCTAGCGGGAGGCTCCAATGAGCAGTTCTTC. Amino acids: CASSLGLAGGSNEQFF.

This clone was seen once. The gene calls are TRBV7-3 and TRBJ2-5, with TRBD2 matching 11 bases. The J segment lost 5 bases and the V segment lost 5 bases, leaving 16 bases of the junction unmatched. This CDR3 is built from 18 residues. The V gene's germline CDR1 is SGHTA and CDR2 FQGTGA. CDR3: CASSPHSPGTSGGETQYF. The CDR3 nucleotides are TGTGCCAGCAGCCCCCACAGTCCCGGGACTAGCGGCGGGGAGACCCAGTACTTC.

The chain has TRBV7-3 and TRBJ2-3, with 7 bases aligning to TRBD1. Germline values: CDR1 SGHTA, CDR2 FQGTGA. With V trimmed by 3 bases and J by 2 bases, 5 bases remained unmatched. CDR3 length: 15 residues. The CDR3, as DNA: TGTGCCAGCAGCTTTGCAGGGGGTTTCACAGATACGCAGTATTTT. Residues: CASSFAGGFTDTQYF. Drawing the rest from reference TRBV7-3 and TRBJ2-3, the complete variable domain is GAGVSQTPSNKVTEKGKYVELRCDPISGHTALYWYRQSLGQGPEFLIYFQGTGAADDSGLPNDRFFAVRPEGSVSTLKIQRTERGDSAVYLCASSFAGGFTDTQYFGPGTRLTVL.

This CDR3 is CASSPETGVEQYF. In nucleotides, the CDR3 is TGTGCCAGCAGCCCCGAGACAGGGGTCGAGCAGTACTTC. The chain couples TRBV7-6 to TRBJ2-5; 8 nucleotides line up with TRBD1. The tail of the sequence fits TRBJ2-7 better, so the J call may be wrong. This CDR3 region has 13 residues. CDR1 is SGHVS and CDR2 is FNYEAQ in the germline V gene.

The chain carries TRBV19 and TRBJ2-6; the D gene is possibly TRBD2 (5 bases). CDR1 and CDR2 from the germline V gene are LNHDA and SQIVND (reference sequence). The CDR3 is made up of 16 amino acids. Trimming removed 3 bases at V and 0 bases at J, with 9 bases between. The CDR3 spells CASSIAAGSGANVLTF. As DNA, the CDR3 is TGTGCCAGTAGTATCGCGGCGGGCTCTGGGGCCAACGTCCTGACTTTC. Complete variable domain (other parts from reference TRBV19 and TRBJ2-6): DGGITQSPKYLFRKEGQNVTLSCEQNLNHDAMYWYRQDPGQGLRLIYYSQIVNDFQKGDIAEGYSVSREKKESFPLTVTSAQKNPTAFYLCASSIAAGSGANVLTFGAGSRLTVL.

The rearrangement links TRBV4-1 to TRBJ1-3, with unresolved D. CDR3 length: 18 residues. Trimming took 1 base from V and 4 from J, leaving 20 bases between them. Looked up from germline, CDR1 is MGHRA and CDR2 is YSYEKL. CDR3: CASSQVVVNRAGGNTIYF. The CDR3 bases are TGCGCCAGCAGCCAAGTGGTCGTTAACCGGGCGGGAGGAAACACCATATATTTT.

This chain connects TRBV27 to TRBJ2-7; possible D gene TRBD2, 5 bases. CDR3 length: 13 residues. Germline-derived CDR1 and CDR2 are MNHEY and SMNVEV (reference sequence). V lost 6 bases, J lost 3 bases, and 12 bases lay in between. CDR3 coding DNA: TGTGCCAGCAGCCGCGGACGGGACTACGAGCAGTACTTC. It specifies CASSRGRDYEQYF.

In its sample, this clone was seen a few times. The chain recombines TRBV11-3 with TRBJ2-5; 11 bases are a match to TRBD2. Germline values: CDR1 SGHNT, CDR2 YENEEA. With V trimmed by 5 bases and J by 3 bases, 8 bases remained unmatched. This CDR3 region has 16 residues. The CDR3: CASSTRSGGDKETQYF. The CDR3, as DNA: TGTGCCAGCAGCACCCGTAGCGGGGGGGATAAAGAGACCCAGTACTTC.

V is TRBV27 and J is TRBJ1-2, with 11 nucleotides matching TRBD1. The CDR3 runs 14 residues. CDR1 and CDR2 (germline): MNHEY, SMNVEV (reference sequence). V trimming: 4 bases; J trimming: 4 bases; junction bases outside the gene matches: 2. The CDR3 here is CASSSGQGAYGYTF. The CDR3 region has the DNA TGTGCCAGCAGTTCCGGACAGGGGGCCTATGGCTACACCTTC.

This clone was detected a few times. The chain uses TRBV5-1 and TRBJ2-7, with TRBD1 matching 7 bases. Germline V gene data show CDR1 as SGHRS and CDR2 as YFSETQ. V lost 1 base to trimming and J lost 3 bases; unmatched junction nucleotides: 4. The CDR3 is made up of 14 amino acids. CDR3 protein: CASSLSGTDYEQYF. For the CDR3, the DNA is TGCGCCAGCAGCTTGTCCGGGACAGACTACGAGCAGTACTTC.